This T cell receptor (beta chain) was documented in a study of blood T cell repertoires in COVID-19. The CDR3 has 15 amino acids. V gave up 3 bases and J gave up 4 bases; unmatched junction bases: 4. The germline gives CDR1 SGHAT, CDR2 FQDESV (reference sequence). TCRdb keeps only in-frame clones here, not all; method: immunoSEQ multiplex PCR. The sample yields fewer than 250,000 clones, about four fifths seen once. The rearrangement joins TRBV11-1 to TRBJ2-2; TRBD2 agrees at 8 bases. This TCR was sampled from a woman in her 70s with active or convalescent COVID-19. What was sequenced was peripheral blood. In nucleotides, the CDR3 is TGTGCCAGCAGCTTTCTGCGGGAGGTCACCGGGGAGCTGTTTTTT. It yields the protein CASSFLREVTGELFF.